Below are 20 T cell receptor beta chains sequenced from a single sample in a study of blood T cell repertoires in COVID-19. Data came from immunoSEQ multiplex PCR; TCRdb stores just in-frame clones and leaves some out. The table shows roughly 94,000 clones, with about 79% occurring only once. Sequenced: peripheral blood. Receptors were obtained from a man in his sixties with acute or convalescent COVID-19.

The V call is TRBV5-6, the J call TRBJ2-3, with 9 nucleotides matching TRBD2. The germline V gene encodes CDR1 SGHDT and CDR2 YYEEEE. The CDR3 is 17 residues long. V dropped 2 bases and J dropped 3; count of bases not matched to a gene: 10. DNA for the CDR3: TGTGCCAGCAGCTTACTAGCGGGTCGGGGTGGGACAGATACGCAGTATTTT. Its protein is CASSLLAGRGGTDTQYF. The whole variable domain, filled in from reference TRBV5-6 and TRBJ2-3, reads DAGVTQSPTHLIKTRGQQVTLRCSPKSGHDTVSWYQQALGQGPQFIFQYYEEEERQRGNFPDRFSGHQFPNYSSELNVNALLLGDSALYLCASSLLAGRGGTDTQYFGPGTRLTVL.

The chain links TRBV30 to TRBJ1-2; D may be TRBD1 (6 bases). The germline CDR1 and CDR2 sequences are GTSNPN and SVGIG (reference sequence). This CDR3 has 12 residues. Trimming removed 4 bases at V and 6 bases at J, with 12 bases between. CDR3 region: CAWTITGNGYTF. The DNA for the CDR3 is TGTGCCTGGACTATCACAGGGAATGGCTACACCTTC. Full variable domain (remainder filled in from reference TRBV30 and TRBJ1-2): SQTIHQWPATLVQPVGSPLSLECTVEGTSNPNLYWYRQAAGRGLQLLFYSVGIGQISSEVPQNLSASRPQDRQFILSSKKLLLSDSGFYLCAWTITGNGYTFGSGTRLTVV.

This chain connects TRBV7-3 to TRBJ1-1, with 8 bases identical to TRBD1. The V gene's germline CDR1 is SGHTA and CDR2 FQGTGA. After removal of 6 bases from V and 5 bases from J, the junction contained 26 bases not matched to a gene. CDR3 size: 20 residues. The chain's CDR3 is CASRQTLSGGFSESGTEAFF. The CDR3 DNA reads TGTGCCAGCAGGCAAACGCTCTCAGGGGGCTTTTCTGAGTCGGGTACTGAAGCTTTCTTT.

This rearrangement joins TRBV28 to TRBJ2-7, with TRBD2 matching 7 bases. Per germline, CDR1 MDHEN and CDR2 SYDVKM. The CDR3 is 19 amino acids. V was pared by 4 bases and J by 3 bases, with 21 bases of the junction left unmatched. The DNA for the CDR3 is TGTGCCAGCAGTTCCTGGATGGTGGATCGGGGGGTCGGCTTCTACGAGCAGTACTTC. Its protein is CASSSWMVDRGVGFYEQYF.

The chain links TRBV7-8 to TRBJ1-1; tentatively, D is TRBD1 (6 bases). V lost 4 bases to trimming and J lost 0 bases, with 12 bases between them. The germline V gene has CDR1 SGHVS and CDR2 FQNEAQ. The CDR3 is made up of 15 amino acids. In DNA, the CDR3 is TGTGCCAGCAGCTCACCGACAGGCGTGAACACTGAAGCTTTCTTT. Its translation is CASSSPTGVNTEAFF. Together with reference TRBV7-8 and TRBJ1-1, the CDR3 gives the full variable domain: GAGVSQSPRYKVAKRGQDVALRCDPISGHVSLFWYQQALGQGPEFLTYFQNEAQLDKSGLPSDRFFAERPEGSVSTLKIQRTQQEDSAVYLCASSSPTGVNTEAFFGQGTRLTVV.

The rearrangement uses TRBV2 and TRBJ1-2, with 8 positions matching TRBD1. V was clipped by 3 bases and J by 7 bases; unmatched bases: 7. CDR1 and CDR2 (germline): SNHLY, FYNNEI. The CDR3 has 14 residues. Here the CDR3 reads CASSDNRGIVGYTF. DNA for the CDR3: TGTGCCAGCAGTGATAACAGGGGGATCGTTGGCTACACCTTC.

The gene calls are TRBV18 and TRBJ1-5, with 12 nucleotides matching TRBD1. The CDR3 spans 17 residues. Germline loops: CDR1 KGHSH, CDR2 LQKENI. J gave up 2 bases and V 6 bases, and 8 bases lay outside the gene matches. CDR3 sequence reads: CASSPLGTGGGNQPQHF. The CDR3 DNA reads TGTGCCAGCTCCCCCTTGGGGACAGGGGGCGGCAATCAGCCCCAGCATTTT.

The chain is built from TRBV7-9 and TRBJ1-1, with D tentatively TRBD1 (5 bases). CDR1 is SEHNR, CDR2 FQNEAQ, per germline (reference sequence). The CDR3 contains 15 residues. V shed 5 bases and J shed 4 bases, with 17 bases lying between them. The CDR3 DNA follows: TGTGCCAGCAGCCCCTCACAAGGGGTGGTCACTGAAGCTTTCTTT. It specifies CASSPSQGVVTEAFF.

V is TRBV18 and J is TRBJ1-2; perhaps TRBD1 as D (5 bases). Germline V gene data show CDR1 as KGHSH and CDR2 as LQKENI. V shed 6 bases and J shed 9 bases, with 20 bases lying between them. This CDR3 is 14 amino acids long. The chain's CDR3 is CASSMGGSERSYTF. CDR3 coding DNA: TGTGCCAGCTCGATGGGGGGGTCCGAGCGGAGCTACACCTTC.

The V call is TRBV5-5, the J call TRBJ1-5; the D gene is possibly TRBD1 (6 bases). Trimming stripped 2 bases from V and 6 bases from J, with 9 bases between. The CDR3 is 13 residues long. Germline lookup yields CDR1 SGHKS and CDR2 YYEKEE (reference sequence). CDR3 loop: CASSLGGPQPQHF. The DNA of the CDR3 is TGTGCCAGCAGCTTAGGGGGACCTCAGCCCCAGCATTTT.

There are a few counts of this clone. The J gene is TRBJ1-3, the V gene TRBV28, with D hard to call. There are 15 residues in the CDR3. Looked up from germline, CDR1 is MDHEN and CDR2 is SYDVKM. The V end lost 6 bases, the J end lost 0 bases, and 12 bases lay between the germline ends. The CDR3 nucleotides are TGTGCCAGCAGGAAGGCGGGAATCTCTGGAAACACCATATATTTT. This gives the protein CASRKAGISGNTIYF. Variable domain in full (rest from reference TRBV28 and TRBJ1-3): DVKVTQSSRYLVKRTGEKVFLECVQDMDHENMFWYRQDPGLGLRLIYFSYDVKMKEKGDIPEGYSVSREKKERFSLILESASTNQTSMYLCASRKAGISGNTIYFGEGSWLTVV.

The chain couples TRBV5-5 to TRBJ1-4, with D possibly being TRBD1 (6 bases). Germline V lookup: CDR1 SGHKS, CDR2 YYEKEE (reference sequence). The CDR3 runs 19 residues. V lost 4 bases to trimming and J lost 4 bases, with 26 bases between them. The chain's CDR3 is CASSRQALAGGFGNEKLFF. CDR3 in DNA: TGTGCCAGCAGCCGCCAGGCGTTAGCTGGGGGCTTTGGTAATGAAAAACTGTTTTTT.

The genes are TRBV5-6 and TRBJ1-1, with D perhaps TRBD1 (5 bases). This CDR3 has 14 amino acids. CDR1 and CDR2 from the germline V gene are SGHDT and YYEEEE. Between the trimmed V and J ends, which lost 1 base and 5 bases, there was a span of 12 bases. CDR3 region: CASSLFKGRTEAFF. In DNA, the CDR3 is TGTGCCAGCAGCTTGTTTAAGGGGCGGACTGAAGCTTTCTTT.

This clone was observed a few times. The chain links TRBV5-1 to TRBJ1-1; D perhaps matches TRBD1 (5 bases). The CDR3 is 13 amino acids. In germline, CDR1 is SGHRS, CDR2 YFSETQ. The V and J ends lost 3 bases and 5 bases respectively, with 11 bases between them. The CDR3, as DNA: TGCGCCAGCAGCTCAGGGTTTACTACTGAAGCTTTCTTT. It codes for CASSSGFTTEAFF.

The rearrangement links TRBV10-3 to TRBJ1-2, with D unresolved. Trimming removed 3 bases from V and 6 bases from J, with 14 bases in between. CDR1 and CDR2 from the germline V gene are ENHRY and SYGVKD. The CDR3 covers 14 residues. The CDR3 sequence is CAISENSLSNGYTF. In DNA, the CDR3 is TGTGCCATCAGTGAAAACAGCCTGTCAAATGGCTACACCTTC.

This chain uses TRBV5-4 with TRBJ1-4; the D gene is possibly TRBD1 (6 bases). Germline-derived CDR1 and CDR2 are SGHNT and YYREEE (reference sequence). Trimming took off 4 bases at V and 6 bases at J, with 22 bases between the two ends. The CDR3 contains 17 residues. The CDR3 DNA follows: TGTGCCAGCAGCAAGGGGGGGGGAGAGGGACGAGATGAAAAACTGTTTTTT. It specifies CASSKGGGEGRDEKLFF. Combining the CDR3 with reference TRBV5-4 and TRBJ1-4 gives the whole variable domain ETGVTQSPTHLIKTRGQQVTLRCSSQSGHNTVSWYQQALGQGPQFIFQYYREEENGRGNFPPRFSGLQFPNYSSELNVNALELDDSALYLCASSKGGGEGRDEKLFFGSGTQLSVL.

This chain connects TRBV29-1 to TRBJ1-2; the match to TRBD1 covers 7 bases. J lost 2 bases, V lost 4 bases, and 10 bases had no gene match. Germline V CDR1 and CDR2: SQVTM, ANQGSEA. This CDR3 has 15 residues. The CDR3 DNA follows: TGCAGCGTTGTTGGGGCACAGGGGCTCAACTATGGCTACACCTTC. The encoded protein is CSVVGAQGLNYGYTF. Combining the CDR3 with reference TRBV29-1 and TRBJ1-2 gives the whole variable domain SAVISQKPSRDICQRGTSLTIQCQVDSQVTMMFWYRQQPGQSLTLIATANQGSEATYESGFVIDKFPISRPNLTFSTLTVSNMSPEDSSIYLCSVVGAQGLNYGYTFGSGTRLTVV.

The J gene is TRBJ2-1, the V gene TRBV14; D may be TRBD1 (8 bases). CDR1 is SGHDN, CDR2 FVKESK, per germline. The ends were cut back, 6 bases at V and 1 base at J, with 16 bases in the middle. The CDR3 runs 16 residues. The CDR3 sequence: CASRPNRGGSYNEQFF. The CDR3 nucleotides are TGTGCCAGCAGGCCTAACAGGGGGGGATCCTACAATGAGCAGTTCTTC.

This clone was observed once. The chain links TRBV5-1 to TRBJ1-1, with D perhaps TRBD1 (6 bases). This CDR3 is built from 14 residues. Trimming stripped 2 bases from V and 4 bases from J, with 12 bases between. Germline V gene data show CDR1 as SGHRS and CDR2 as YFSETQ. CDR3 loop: CASSFFDRPTEAFF. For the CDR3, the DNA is TGCGCCAGCAGCTTTTTCGACAGGCCCACTGAAGCTTTCTTT.

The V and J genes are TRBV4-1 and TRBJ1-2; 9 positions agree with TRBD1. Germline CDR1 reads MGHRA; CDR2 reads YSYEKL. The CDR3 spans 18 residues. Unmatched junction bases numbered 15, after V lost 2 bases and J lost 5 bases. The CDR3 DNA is TGCGCCAGCAGCCAACCATGGGGTTCCGGGACAGGGATGTATGGCTACACCTTC. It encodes CASSQPWGSGTGMYGYTF.